The rows below give T cell receptor beta chains drawn from one sample of a study of T cells expressing NK-cell markers. For each CDR3 protein, TCRdb gives one entry from its re-call of the 5' RACE reads, without DNA. The sample includes almost 450,000 distinct CDR3 sequences. Sequencing used blood T cells: a sorted CD56 or NKG2C T cell subset, CD4+ or CD8+ T cells, or bulk PBMC T cells (not recorded which). The receptors come from a woman between 18 and 69 years old in good health. The CDR3 runs from the conserved cysteine through the conserved F or W.

CDR3	J	length	V
CATGAGMNTEAFF	TRBJ1-1	13	TRBV5-1
CASSQSPNSPLHF	TRBJ1-6	13	TRBV23-1
CASSPDWQSSYNEQFF	TRBJ2-1	16	TRBV6-1
CASSLSPAGHSGNTIYF	TRBJ1-3	17	TRBV27
CASSWGDVYTYEQYF	TRBJ2-7	15	TRBV12-3/TRBV12-4
CASSPTSGGGHTGELFF	TRBJ2-2	17	TRBV5-4
CASSPVGRQFSYNEQFF	TRBJ2-1	17	TRBV7-8
CASTGTPGGTGELFF	TRBJ2-2	15	TRBV7-9
CASSGGLASGSEQYF	TRBJ2-7	15	TRBV7-8
CASSQDLYVGPQHF	TRBJ1-5	14	TRBV3-1
CASRGTGLLGGTSGKGTYNEQFF	TRBJ2-1	23	TRBV25-1
CASSPITGSPRSGANVLTF	TRBJ2-6	19	TRBV7-8
CASSEWDGAQPQHF	TRBJ1-5	14	TRBV6-1
CASSMTGAGEQYF	TRBJ2-7	13	TRBV12-3/TRBV12-4
CSVDQTGTGQETQYF	TRBJ2-5	15	TRBV29-1
CASKTSDGARETQYF	TRBJ2-5	15	TRBV5-6
CASSNQADTQYF	TRBJ2-3	12	TRBV6-2/TRBV6-3
CSVEGSGGNEQFF	TRBJ2-1	13	TRBV29-1
CASSQTQGSSGNTIYF	TRBJ1-3	16	TRBV2
CSARQGTGGKGQYF	TRBJ2-7	14	TRBV20-1
CASSPKMNTEAFF	TRBJ1-1	13	TRBV4-3
CATSDSTETGELFF	TRBJ2-2	14	TRBV24-1
CASSGRQSSYEQYF	TRBJ2-7	14	TRBV12-3/TRBV12-4
CTLDRHQETQYF	TRBJ2-5	12	TRBV20-1
CASSRGTGGNQPQHF	TRBJ1-5	15	TRBV4-1
CASSVEPHMETQYF	TRBJ2-5	14	TRBV9
CASSFLGDTQYF	TRBJ2-3	12	TRBV12-3/TRBV12-4
CASSLVSGAEAFF	TRBJ1-1	13	TRBV11-2
CASSQAASADTQYF	TRBJ2-3	14	TRBV3-1
CASSYDRGPGNTIYF	TRBJ1-3	15	TRBV5-1
CSVEGGGQGYDEQYF	TRBJ2-7	15	TRBV29-1
CAIGTGANYGYTF	TRBJ1-2	13	TRBV10-3
CATSDLTGTGSYEQYF	TRBJ2-7	16	TRBV24-1
CASSFPGTGDYEQYF	TRBJ2-7	15	TRBV13
CASSQDRRGYPNTDTQYF	TRBJ2-3	18	TRBV4-3
CASKWGTSQYHEQFF	TRBJ2-1	15	TRBV19
CASRPGQGAFNEQFF	TRBJ2-1	15	TRBV12-3/TRBV12-4
CASSQGTGEVATEAFF	TRBJ1-1	16	TRBV4-3
CASSLGQFNEQFF	TRBJ2-1	13	TRBV7-2
CASSFGSYNSPLHF	TRBJ1-6	14	TRBV12-3/TRBV12-4
CASRSHGNTEAFF	TRBJ1-1	13	TRBV6-1
CASSRSASGSYEQYF	TRBJ2-7	15	TRBV19
CSARSHGGAKNIQYF	TRBJ2-4	15	TRBV20-1
CASSFSSNNEQFF	TRBJ2-1	13	TRBV13
CASSPQVNTEAFF	TRBJ1-1	13	TRBV18
CSREAVAMNTEAFF	TRBJ1-1	14	TRBV20-1
CASSPRGSEQYF	TRBJ2-7	12	TRBV18
CASSQDRDRRYGYTF	TRBJ1-2	15	TRBV14
CSASFPRPETQYF	TRBJ2-5	13	TRBV20-1
CSARDFLVGEQFF	TRBJ2-1	13	TRBV20-1
CASSQVRGSPQHF	TRBJ1-5	13	TRBV4-3
CSAREGPGRSTDTQYF	TRBJ2-3	16	TRBV20-1
CASSFGGHNEKLFF	TRBJ1-4	14	TRBV12-3/TRBV12-4
CASNDRDLGKLFF	TRBJ1-4	13	TRBV6-1
CSVIADWAGGQETQYF	TRBJ2-5	16	TRBV29-1
CASSLGSGEQYF	TRBJ2-7	12	TRBV12-3/TRBV12-4
CASSYSMRGGYEQYF	TRBJ2-7	15	TRBV6-2/TRBV6-3